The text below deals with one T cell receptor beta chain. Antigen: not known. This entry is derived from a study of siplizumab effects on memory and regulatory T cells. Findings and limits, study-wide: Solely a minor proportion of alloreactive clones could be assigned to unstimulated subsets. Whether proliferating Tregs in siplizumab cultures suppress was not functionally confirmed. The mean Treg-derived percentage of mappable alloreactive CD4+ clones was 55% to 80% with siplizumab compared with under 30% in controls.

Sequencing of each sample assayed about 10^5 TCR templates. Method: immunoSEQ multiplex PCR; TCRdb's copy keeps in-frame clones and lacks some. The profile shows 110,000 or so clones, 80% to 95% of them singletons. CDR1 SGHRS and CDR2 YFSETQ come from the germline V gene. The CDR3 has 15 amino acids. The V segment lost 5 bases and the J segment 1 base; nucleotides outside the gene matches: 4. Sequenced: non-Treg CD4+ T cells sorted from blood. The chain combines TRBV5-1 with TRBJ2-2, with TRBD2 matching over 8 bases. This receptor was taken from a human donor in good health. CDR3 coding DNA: TGCGCCAGCAGGCAGCGGGGGCAGAACACCGGGGAGCTGTTTTTT. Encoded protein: CASRQRGQNTGELFF.